This TCR beta chain was profiled in a study of CD8+ T cells in alopecia areata (dated by TCRdb to about 2018). Turning to the overall study: The study used high-throughput TCRbeta sequencing to examine T cell clonal expansion in alopecia areata, in both the C3H/HeJ mouse model and human patients. In humans, TCRbeta sequencing was performed on scalp tissue and on sorted CD4+ and CD8+ peripheral blood T cells from healthy controls and from patients with patchy or totalis/universalis alopecia areata. immunoSEQ multiplex PCR using 35 Vbeta forward primers and 13 Jbeta reverse primers was used to amplify TCRbeta CDR3 regions. RNA came from the PAXgene miRNA kit for fixed scalp, the miRNeasy kit for PBMCs, and the RNeasy kit for mouse skin. Scalp clonality was compared among normal scalp (n=4), patchy alopecia areata scalp (n=8), and alopecia totalis/universalis scalp (n=8).

To note about this clone: The clone's antigen remains unknown. Qualities for individual bases were not recorded, and no much larger clone is one base off.

PBMCs were isolated by density centrifugation and stained for CD3, CD4 and CD8, and CD4+ and CD8+ T cells were sorted on a FACSAria. Unaffected controls provided scalp biopsies and blood samples. Overall study outcomes, separate from this receptor: TCR sequences shared between patients were less clear than in mice, possibly partly because of HLA diversity in the patient population. Higher clonality and more expanded CD8+ clones were observed in lesional scalp than in normal scalp, particularly in alopecia totalis/universalis, a finding suggestive of antigenic drive. Scalp TCR repertoire analysis is complicated because resident alphabeta T cells in normal human skin are also sequenced, whereas mouse skin is dominated by gammadelta T cells.

Libraries came from the immunoSEQ multiplex PCR assay. RNA was extracted from all samples and reverse transcribed into cDNA as template for TCR sequencing. First-strand cDNA was synthesized using SuperScript III with a 2:1 mix of oligo-dT and random hexamers. Amplification bias was assessed with a synthetic immune receptor repertoire, and residual bias was removed computationally. The authors processed their data as follows. After raw reads were preprocessed to remove errors, the CDR3 was defined following IMGT conventions as running from the conserved cysteine to phenylalanine. Clonality was computed as 1 minus the Shannon entropy, with the entropy normalized by log2 of the number of productive unique TCRs. Whether each scalp clone was CD4 or CD8 was inferred by checking scalp TCRbeta sequences against the CD4 and CD8 repertoires from sorted blood. Held by TCRdb, this immuneACCESS table contains in-frame sequences only and omits some clones. Under half of the omission traces to an unresolved V gene where checked; the cause of the rest is unknown. D and trimming come from the DNA, and the V and J calls and clone size come from that table. The sample profile shows under 250,000 clones; roughly 50% of them were found once. The top ten clonotypes cover under 5% of the sample.

Relative to germline, V is missing 0 bases and J is missing 3 bases, with 2 bases of the junction outside any gene match. Including cysteine and phenylalanine, the CDR3 has 15 amino acids. Only the CDR3 DNA stays, 45 bases, in frame from base 1. The CDR1 and CDR2 encoded by the germline V gene are SGHDT and YYEEEE. This receptor chain uses TRBV5-6 and TRBJ1-2; 10 central nucleotides agree with TRBD1. The TCR comes from a human donor in good health. Sequenced: CD8+ T cells sorted from blood. The DNA sequence is given as TGTGCCAGCAGCTTGGCCGGGACAGGGGACTATGGCTACACCTTC. It translates as CASSLAGTGDYGYTF. Supplemented by the reference TRBV5-6 and TRBJ1-2 proteins around the CDR3, the complete variable domain is DAGVTQSPTHLIKTRGQQVTLRCSPKSGHDTVSWYQQALGQGPQFIFQYYEEEERQRGNFPDRFSGHQFPNYSSELNVNALLLGDSALYLCASSLAGTGDYGYTFGSGTRLTVV.